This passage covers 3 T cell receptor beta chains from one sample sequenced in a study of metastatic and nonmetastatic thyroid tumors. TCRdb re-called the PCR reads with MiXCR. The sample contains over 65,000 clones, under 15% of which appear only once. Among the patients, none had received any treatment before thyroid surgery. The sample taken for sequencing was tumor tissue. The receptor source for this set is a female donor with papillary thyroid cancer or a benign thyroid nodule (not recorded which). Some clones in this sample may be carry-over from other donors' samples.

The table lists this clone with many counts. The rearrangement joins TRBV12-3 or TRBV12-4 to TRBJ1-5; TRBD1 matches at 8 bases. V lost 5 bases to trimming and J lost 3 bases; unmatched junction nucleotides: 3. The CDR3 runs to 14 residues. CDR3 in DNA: TGTGCCAGCAGTCCGGGACAGGCCAATCAGCCCCAGCATTTT. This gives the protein CASSPGQANQPQHF.

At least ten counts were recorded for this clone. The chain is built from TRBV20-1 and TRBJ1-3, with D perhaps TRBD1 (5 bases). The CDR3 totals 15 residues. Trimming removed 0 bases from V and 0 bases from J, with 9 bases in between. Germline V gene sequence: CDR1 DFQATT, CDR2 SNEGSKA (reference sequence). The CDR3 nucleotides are TGCAGTGCTAGAGAGGGACGGACCTCTGGAAACACCATATATTTT. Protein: CSAREGRTSGNTIYF.

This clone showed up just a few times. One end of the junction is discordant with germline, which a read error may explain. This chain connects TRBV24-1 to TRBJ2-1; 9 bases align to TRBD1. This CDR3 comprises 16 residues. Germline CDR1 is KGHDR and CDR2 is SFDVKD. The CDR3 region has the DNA TGTGCAACCAGTGATGGACAGGGGTTCTCCTACAATGAGCAGTTATTC. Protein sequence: CATSDGQGFSYNEQLF.